A single sample gave rise to the 2 T cell receptor beta chains below, sequenced in a study of T cell repertoires in cytomegalovirus infection. One entry per CDR3 protein, called by TCRdb with MiXCR from the reads. The data contain roughly 760,000 distinct CDR3 sequences, 35% to 40% of them singletons. Sample: PBMCs. The source of these receptors is a human donor in good health (CMV status not recorded). Some clones in this sample may be carry-over from other donors' samples.

J is TRBJ1-5 and V is TRBV28; D not resolved. The germline V gene encodes CDR1 MDHEN and CDR2 SYDVKM. This CDR3 is 13 amino acids long. V was trimmed by 6 bases and J by 8 bases, leaving 14 bases between them. The chain's CDR3 is CASSAFDDEPQHF. The DNA of the CDR3 is TGTGCCAGCAGCGCCTTCGACGATGAGCCCCAGCATTTT. Full variable domain (remainder filled in from reference TRBV28 and TRBJ1-5): DVKVTQSSRYLVKRTGEKVFLECVQDMDHENMFWYRQDPGLGLRLIYFSYDVKMKEKGDIPEGYSVSREKKERFSLILESASTNQTSMYLCASSAFDDEPQHFGDGTRLSIL.

V gene TRBV6-2 or TRBV6-3 combines with J gene TRBJ2-5; unclear D gene. CDR1 MNHEY and CDR2 SVGEGT come from the germline V gene. The CDR3 contains 12 residues. V lost 5 bases and J lost 5, with 9 bases in between. CDR3 protein: CASSPTWETQYF. The DNA of the CDR3 is TGTGCCAGCAGTCCGACGTGGGAGACCCAGTACTTC.